This T cell receptor beta chain was sequenced for a study of PD-L1 blockade in urothelial cancer. Anywhere from 1 to 8 samples came from each patient, spanning pretreatment and on-treatment. The CDR3 extends over 14 amino acids. Germline-derived CDR1 and CDR2 are SEHNR and FQNEAQ (reference sequence). V lost 3 bases and J lost 4, with 12 bases in between. Data came from immunoSEQ multiplex PCR; TCRdb stores just in-frame clones and leaves some out. This table holds roughly 84,000 clones, roughly 82% found once. This chain connects TRBV7-9 to TRBJ2-5; tentative D call: TRBD1 (5 bases). The sequencing here drew on PBMCs, taken around atezolizumab (anti-PD-L1) treatment. The source is a man aged 70-80 years with urothelial cancer. This CDR3 reads CASSFDSLLETQYF. The CDR3, as DNA: TGTGCCAGCAGCTTCGACAGCCTATTAGAGACCCAGTACTTC.